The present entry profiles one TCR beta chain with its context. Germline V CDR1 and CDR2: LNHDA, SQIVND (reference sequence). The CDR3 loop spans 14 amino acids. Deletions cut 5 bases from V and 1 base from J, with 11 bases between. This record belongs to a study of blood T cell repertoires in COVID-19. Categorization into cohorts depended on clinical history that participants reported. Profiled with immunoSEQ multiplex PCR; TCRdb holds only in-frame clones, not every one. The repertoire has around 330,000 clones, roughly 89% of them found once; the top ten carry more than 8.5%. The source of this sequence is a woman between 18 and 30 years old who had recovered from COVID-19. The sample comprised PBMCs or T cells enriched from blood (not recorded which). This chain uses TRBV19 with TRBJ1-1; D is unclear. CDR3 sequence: CASSVIRSNTEAFF. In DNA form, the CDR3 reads TGTGCCAGTAGTGTAATCAGATCGAACACTGAAGCTTTCTTT.